The next 31 T cell receptor beta chains were all read from a single sample in a study of tumor T cells in aggressive B-cell lymphoma. The method was immunoSEQ multiplex PCR; TCRdb's version includes in-frame clones alone and lacks a portion of them. The sample includes some 5,700 clones, 65% to 90% seen only once; the top ten take about 3%. The sample consisted of tumor tissue. The source is an adult with diffuse large B cell lymphoma.

A few counts support this clone. The genes are TRBV5-1 and TRBJ2-7; 11 nucleotides align to TRBD2. V dropped 5 bases and J dropped 2; count of bases not matched to a gene: 6. Per the germline V gene, CDR1 is SGHRS and CDR2 is YFSETQ. CDR3 size: 15 residues. CDR3 amino acids: CASRGAGLAAYEQYF. CDR3 in DNA: TGCGCCAGCAGGGGCGCGGGACTAGCGGCCTACGAGCAGTACTTC.

This chain connects TRBV7-3 to TRBJ2-2; TRBD2 matches 12 bases. CDR3 length: 18 residues. Germline lookup yields CDR1 SGHTA and CDR2 FQGTGA. The V gene end was trimmed by 1 base and the J gene end by 2 bases; junction bases not matched to a gene: 5. The CDR3 sequence: CASSLIASGRANTGELFF. The CDR3 nucleotides are TGTGCCAGCAGCTTAATAGCTAGCGGGAGGGCCAACACCGGGGAGCTGTTTTTT.

The chain joins TRBV6-5 to TRBJ2-7, with unresolved D. CDR3 length: 12 residues. Germline-derived CDR1 and CDR2 are MNHEY and SVGAGI. Trimming removed 0 bases at V and 5 bases at J, with 5 bases between. The CDR3 reads CASSYSRNEQYF. In DNA form, the CDR3 reads TGTGCCAGCAGTTACTCGAGAAACGAGCAGTACTTC.

This clone was seen just once. The J gene is TRBJ2-2, the V gene TRBV29-1, with 9 bases aligning to TRBD2. Germline CDR1 reads SQVTM; CDR2 reads ANQGSEA. V shed 4 bases and J 7 bases; nucleotides not matched to a gene: 7. The CDR3 runs to 14 residues. DNA for the CDR3: TGCAGCGTTGGGGGCGGGAGGGGTGGCGGGGAGCTGTTTTTT. Residues: CSVGGGRGGGELFF.

This clone was recorded only once. The chain has TRBV5-1 and TRBJ2-1; TRBD1 matches at 8 bases. The V gene end was trimmed by 0 bases and the J gene end by 5 bases; junction bases not matched to a gene: 1. Germline assignment: CDR1 SGHRS and CDR2 YFSETQ. CDR3 length equals 14 residues. The CDR3 is CASSLAGQDNEQFF. The CDR3 DNA is TGCGCCAGCAGCTTGGCGGGACAGGACAATGAGCAGTTCTTC.

This CDR3 is CASSVGVRRKGTEAFF. CDR3 in DNA: TGTGCCAGCAGCGTAGGGGTCAGGAGGAAGGGCACTGAAGCTTTCTTT. The rearrangement uses TRBV9 and TRBJ1-1; D unresolved. V was clipped by 0 bases and J by 4 bases, with 16 bases between them. The CDR3 extends over 16 amino acids. Looked up from germline, CDR1 is SGDLS and CDR2 is YYNGEE.

The CDR3 is CASSLAGTSNEQFF. The CDR3 DNA reads as TGCGCCAGCAGCTTGGCCGGAACTAGCAATGAGCAGTTCTTC. The gene calls are TRBV5-1 and TRBJ2-1; maybe TRBD2 (5 bases). V shed 0 bases and J shed 6 bases, with 10 bases lying between them. CDR3 size: 14 residues. The germline CDR1 and CDR2 sequences are SGHRS and YFSETQ.

The table lists this clone with a few counts. The CDR3 sequence: CASSQDKGEGTEAFF. The CDR3 DNA reads as TGCGCCAGCAGCCAAGATAAGGGGGAAGGGACTGAAGCTTTCTTT. J is TRBJ1-1 and V is TRBV4-3; D may be TRBD1 (6 bases). Germline assignment: CDR1 LGHNA and CDR2 YSLEER. This CDR3 is built from 15 residues. Trimming stripped 0 bases from V and 5 bases from J, with 13 bases between.

This clone came up a few times. The chain uses TRBV7-6 and TRBJ1-2, with TRBD1 as a possible D gene (6 bases). Trimming stripped 5 bases from V and 7 bases from J, with 23 bases between. CDR1 and CDR2 (germline): SGHVS, FNYEAQ. This CDR3 contains 16 residues. Here the CDR3 reads CASSLRGGAGQVGYTF. CDR3 DNA sequence: TGTGCCAGCAGCCTCCGAGGGGGGGCAGGGCAGGTTGGCTACACCTTC.

Only one count was recorded for this clone. Here the CDR3 DNA reads TGTGCCATCAGTGCATTACAGGGAGCCAGGGAGCAGTACTTC. Translating gives CAISALQGAREQYF. The chain employs TRBV10-3 and TRBJ2-7, with a tentative D call TRBD1 (6 bases). V lost 4 bases and J 7 bases, leaving 17 bases between the germline ends. The CDR3 contains 14 residues. Germline-derived CDR1 and CDR2 are ENHRY and SYGVKD.

A word on this clone: At one end, the junction sequence differs from germline, possibly due to a read error. The chain is built from TRBV5-8 and TRBJ2-5; 11 bases align to TRBD1. This CDR3 has 13 amino acids. CDR1 is SGHTS, CDR2 YDEGEE, per germline. CDR3 residues: CASSRDRGEIQYF. In DNA form, the CDR3 reads TGTGCCAGCAGCCGGGACAGGGGGGAGATCCAGTACTTC.

This clone was seen a handful of times. The chain has TRBV21-1 and TRBJ2-3; TRBD1 is the table's D call and was not checked against the DNA. TRBV21-1 is marked as a pseudogene. This CDR3 comprises 13 residues. The CDR3 DNA reads as TGTGCCAGCAGCCGACAGGCCACAGATACGCAGTATTTT. It is translated as CASSRQATDTQYF.

The chain uses TRBV6-5 and TRBJ2-7; 7 bases map to TRBD1. There are 15 residues in the CDR3. V shed 0 bases, J shed 3 bases, and the junction held 5 bases outside the gene matches. Germline loops: CDR1 MNHEY, CDR2 SVGAGI. CDR3 protein: CASSYSGQVDYEQYF. The CDR3 DNA is TGTGCCAGCAGTTACTCAGGACAGGTGGACTACGAGCAGTACTTC.

Comments on this clone: Since the CDR3 does not end with the conserved phenylalanine or tryptophan, this likely comes from a read error. It is unclear where the CDR3 begins or ends on the DNA, so no DNA is shown, and the CDR3 is as TCRdb lists it. The chain has TRBV18 and TRBJ1-2; TRBD1 is the table's D call and was not checked against the DNA. The V gene's germline CDR1 is KGHSH and CDR2 LQKENI. From its first to its last residue, the CDR3 has 12 amino acids. This chain's CDR3 is CASSTNRDTLRV.

The rearrangement joins TRBV7-6 to TRBJ2-3, with 13 bases lining up with TRBD2. Germline values: CDR1 SGHVS, CDR2 FNYEAQ. The CDR3 contains 15 residues. V shed 5 bases, J shed 4 bases, and the junction held 3 bases outside the gene matches. CDR3 sequence reads: CASSATSGRADTQYF. The CDR3 bases are TGTGCCAGCAGCGCCACTAGCGGGAGGGCAGATACGCAGTATTTT.

In the case of this clone: This CDR3 is also generated by other DNA sequences in the sample. This chain uses TRBV7-2 with TRBJ1-4; 8 nucleotides agree with TRBD1. V lost 2 bases and J lost 5; bases outside the gene matches: 1. The CDR3 is 14 amino acids. Germline V CDR1 and CDR2: SGHTA, FQGNSA. CDR3 protein: CASSLRTGNEKLFF. The CDR3 bases are TGTGCCAGCAGCTTAAGGACAGGGAATGAAAAACTGTTTTTT.

This rearrangement joins TRBV15 to TRBJ2-3; a possible D gene is TRBD2 (5 bases). The V end was cut by 5 bases, the J end by 7 bases, with 13 bases between. From germline, CDR1 is LNHNV and CDR2 YYDKDF (reference sequence). The CDR3 spans 13 residues. The CDR3 is CATSGQRANTQYF. The DNA for the CDR3 is TGTGCCACCAGCGGGCAGAGGGCTAATACGCAGTATTTT.

J is TRBJ2-7 and V is TRBV7-9, with 7 bases lining up with TRBD2. Per germline, CDR1 SEHNR and CDR2 FQNEAQ (reference sequence). The CDR3 has 15 amino acids. V shed 3 bases and J 0 bases; nucleotides not matched to a gene: 5. CDR3 protein: CASSFAGESSYEQYF. CDR3 coding DNA: TGTGCCAGCAGCTTTGCGGGAGAGAGCTCCTACGAGCAGTACTTC.

The gene calls are TRBV5-5 and TRBJ2-7; D unclear. The CDR3 length is 11 residues. The germline CDR1 and CDR2 sequences are SGHKS and YYEKEE (reference sequence). The V and J ends lost 2 bases and 7 bases respectively, with 7 bases between them. The CDR3 DNA reads as TGTGCCAGCAGCTTAGCGAGGGAGCAGTACTTC. Protein product: CASSLAREQYF.

V usage is TRBV5-6 and J usage is TRBJ2-5; TRBD1 matches 9 bases. Germline CDR1 reads SGHDT; CDR2 reads YYEEEE. The CDR3 extends over 16 amino acids. V lost 1 base to trimming and J lost 4 bases; unmatched junction nucleotides: 8. CDR3 sequence (DNA): TGTGCCAGCAGCTTGAAGGGACAGGGTTATTCAGAGACCCAGTACTTC. Protein: CASSLKGQGYSETQYF.

The J gene is TRBJ2-3, the V gene TRBV19; no firm D call. V gave up 8 bases and J gave up 0 bases, with 9 bases separating them. This CDR3 has 13 amino acids. CDR1 and CDR2 from the germline V gene are LNHDA and SQIVND (reference sequence). The CDR3 DNA reads as TGTGCCAGTCGACAATCCAGCACAGATACGCAGTATTTT. Protein: CASRQSSTDTQYF.

This clone was picked up a small number of times. V usage is TRBV9 and J usage is TRBJ2-7, with a tentative D call TRBD2 (5 bases). V was shortened by 0 bases and J by 0 bases, with 7 bases between the two germline ends. This CDR3 contains 14 residues. Germline CDR1 and CDR2: SGDLS and YYNGEE. CDR3 sequence: CASSVGGSSYEQYF. Written as DNA, the CDR3 is TGTGCCAGCAGCGTAGGTGGGAGCTCCTACGAGCAGTACTTC. Full variable domain (missing parts from reference TRBV9 and TRBJ2-7): DSGVTQTPKHLITATGQRVTLRCSPRSGDLSVYWYQQSLDQGLQFLIQYYNGEERAKGNILERFSAQQFPDLHSELNLSSLELGDSALYFCASSVGGSSYEQYFGPGTRLTVT.

In DNA form, the CDR3 reads TGTGCCACCGGGTACGTGGGGGAGCTGTTTTTT. Translation gives CATGYVGELFF. This rearrangement joins TRBV28 to TRBJ2-2; D gene ambiguous. The germline V gene encodes CDR1 MDHEN and CDR2 SYDVKM. The CDR3 covers 11 residues. Trimming took 10 bases from V and 8 from J, leaving 11 bases between them.

This chain joins TRBV19 and TRBJ2-1, with 11 bases identical to TRBD2. Germline CDR1 is LNHDA and CDR2 is SQIVND (reference sequence). CDR3 size: 15 residues. Unmatched junction bases numbered 0, after V lost 1 base and J lost 4 bases. CDR3 in DNA: TGTGCCAGTAGTATAGCTAGCGGGAGGTACAATGAGCAGTTCTTC. Protein sequence: CASSIASGRYNEQFF.

The chain carries TRBV6-5 and TRBJ2-1; 10 nucleotides agree with TRBD2. Trimming at V came to 8 bases and at J to 15 bases, leaving 19 bases not matched to a gene. This CDR3 spans 15 amino acids. Germline V CDR1 and CDR2: MNHEY, SVGAGI. For the CDR3, the DNA is TGTGCCAGCGCCTGGGGGCTAGCGGGAGTATCCCTTTGGTTCTTC. It encodes CASAWGLAGVSLWFF.

The chain carries TRBV10-1 and TRBJ1-1, with TRBD1 matching 8 bases. V shed 6 bases and J 3 bases; nucleotides not matched to a gene: 3. The CDR3 covers 13 residues. Per germline, CDR1 WNHNN and CDR2 SYGVQD (reference sequence). CDR3 in amino acids: CASSSTGDTEAFF. In DNA, the CDR3 is TGCGCCAGCAGCTCGACAGGGGACACTGAAGCTTTCTTT.

This clone has a handful of counts. V is TRBV9 and J is TRBJ2-1; a possible D gene is TRBD2 (5 bases). V was cut by 0 bases and J by 12 bases, with 10 bases left in between. Germline CDR1 and CDR2: SGDLS and YYNGEE. The CDR3 spans 12 residues. The CDR3, as DNA: TGTGCCAGCAGCGTAGACGGGATCTGGCAGTTCTTC. This translates into CASSVDGIWQFF.

The chain has TRBV18 and TRBJ2-1, with 14 bases matching TRBD2. CDR1 KGHSH and CDR2 LQKENI come from the germline V gene. The V and J ends lost 6 bases and 8 bases, in that order; junction bases with no gene match: 12. The CDR3 runs 17 residues. Here the CDR3 DNA reads TGTGCCAGCTCGCAGGGGACTAGCGGGAGTGGGCAGGATGAGCAGTTCTTC. It yields the protein CASSQGTSGSGQDEQFF.

The rearrangement joins TRBV11-2 to TRBJ2-3; D call uncertain. V lost 5 bases and J 10 bases, leaving 13 bases between the germline ends. CDR3 size: 12 residues. The germline V gene has CDR1 SGHAT and CDR2 FQNNGV. In DNA form, the CDR3 reads TGTGCCAGCAGCCCCCGTCTGGGCGCGCAGTATTTT. Translated: CASSPRLGAQYF.

The chain is built from TRBV7-8 and TRBJ2-7, with D possibly matching TRBD1 (7 bases). Germline assignment: CDR1 SGHVS and CDR2 FQNEAQ. The V and J ends lost 5 bases and 2 bases respectively, with 19 bases between them. The CDR3 has 16 residues. This chain's CDR3 is CASSHPTGRGTYEQYF. CDR3 in DNA: TGTGCCAGCAGCCATCCGACAGGGCGGGGCACCTACGAGCAGTACTTC.

This clone was detected only once. This chain connects TRBV7-9 to TRBJ2-2, with a weak D call TRBD1 (7 bases). This CDR3 region has 15 residues. Germline CDR1 SEHNR, CDR2 FQNEAQ (reference sequence). Trimming pared 5 bases from V and 3 bases from J, leaving 13 bases between. CDR3 sequence: CASSRRGRDTGELFF. DNA for the CDR3: TGTGCCAGCAGCAGGAGGGGGCGCGACACCGGGGAGCTGTTTTTT.